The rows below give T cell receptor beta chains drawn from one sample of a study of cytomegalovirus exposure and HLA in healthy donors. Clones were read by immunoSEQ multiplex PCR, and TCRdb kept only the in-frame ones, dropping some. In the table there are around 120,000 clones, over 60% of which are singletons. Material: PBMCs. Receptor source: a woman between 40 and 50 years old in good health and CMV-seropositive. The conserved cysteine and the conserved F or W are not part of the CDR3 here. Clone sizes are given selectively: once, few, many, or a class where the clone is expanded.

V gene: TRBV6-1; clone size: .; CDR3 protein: ASSDAVNTEAF
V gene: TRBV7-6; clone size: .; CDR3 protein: ASSLTGLAAYNEQF
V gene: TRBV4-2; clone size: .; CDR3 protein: ASSPPRTGGFLMNTEAF
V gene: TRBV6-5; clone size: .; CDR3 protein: ASSYYSGTSNYEQY
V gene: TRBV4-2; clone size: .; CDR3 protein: ASSLLSGSGTYEQY
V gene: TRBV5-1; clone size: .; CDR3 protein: ASSLRTGNTEAF
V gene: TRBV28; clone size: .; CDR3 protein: ASSSFSYRGRGEDTEAF
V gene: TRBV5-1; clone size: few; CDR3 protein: ASSNPTGDTEAF
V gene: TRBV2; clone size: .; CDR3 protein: ASSDSSGTDTQY
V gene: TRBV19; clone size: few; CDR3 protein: ASRIYREQY
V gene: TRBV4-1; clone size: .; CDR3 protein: ASSQDPTPTGGQPQH
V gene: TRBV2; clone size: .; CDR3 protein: ASVRLADNEQF
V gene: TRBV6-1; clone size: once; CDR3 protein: ASSELNLEYEQY
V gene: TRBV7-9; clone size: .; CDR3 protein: ASSFEQGNSPLH
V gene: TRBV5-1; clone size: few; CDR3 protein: ASSLGPNEDGNTIY
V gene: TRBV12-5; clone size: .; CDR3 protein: ASGFTGGNQPQH
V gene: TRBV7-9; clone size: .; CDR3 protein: ASSQTSGRADTQY
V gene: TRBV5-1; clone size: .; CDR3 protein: ASSLVGAAYEQY
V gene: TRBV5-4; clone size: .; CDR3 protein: ASSSTRGTDTQY
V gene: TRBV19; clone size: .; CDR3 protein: ASRKGAGGRSYNEQF
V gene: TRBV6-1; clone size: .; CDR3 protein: ASNRAGEGNEQF
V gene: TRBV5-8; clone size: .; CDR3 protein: ASRPGHASTDTQY
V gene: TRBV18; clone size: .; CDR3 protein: ASSPQRATNEKLF
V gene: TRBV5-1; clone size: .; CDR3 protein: ASSVLAGVGQETQY
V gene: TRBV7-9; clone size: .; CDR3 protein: ASSTVGEAF
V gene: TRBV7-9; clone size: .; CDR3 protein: ASSFSGRDEQY